The next 10 T cell receptor beta chains were all read from a single sample in a study of long-term antiretroviral therapy in people with HIV (dated by TCRdb to between 2022 and 2023). Sequencing of the TRB variable region was done with the immunoSEQ hsTCRB v3.0 assay at survey level resolution. Drawn from immuneACCESS, this table holds only the in-frame rearrangements with V and J called that TCRdb kept. Clones are partly lost; checked studies trace under half to an unresolved V gene and leave the rest unexplained. The sample data list approximately 33,000 clones, and roughly 88% of these were observed just once. The ten biggest clones cover 3% to 4.5% of the sample. The material sequenced was unsorted PBMCs, taken 0.8 years before starting antiretroviral therapy. The source is a young man with HIV.

The V call is TRBV5-4, the J call TRBJ2-7; D ambiguous. With 0 bases removed from V and 0 bases from J, the gap between germline ends came to 10 bases. The germline gives CDR1 SGHNT, CDR2 YYREEE (reference sequence). The CDR3 is 15 amino acids. CDR3 DNA: TGTGCCAGCAGCTTGGTGGCAGCCCCCTCCTACGAGCAGTACTTC. Translating gives CASSLVAAPSYEQYF.

The chain is built from TRBV11-3 and TRBJ2-2; no definite D call. CDR1 is SGHNT and CDR2 is YENEEA in the germline V gene. The CDR3 length is 14 residues. Trimming pared 2 bases from V and 7 bases from J, leaving 11 bases between. CDR3 residues: CASSLSGFGGELFF. In DNA form, the CDR3 reads TGTGCCAGCAGCTTATCGGGTTTTGGCGGGGAGCTGTTTTTT.

The V call is TRBV5-3, the J call TRBJ2-5, with TRBD2 identical over 13 bases. TRBV5-3 is placed among ORFs of uncertain function. The CDR3 loop spans 18 amino acids. V dropped 4 bases and J dropped 5; count of bases not matched to a gene: 14. The CDR3 here is CARSERITSGGAEETQYF. Written as DNA, the CDR3 is TGTGCCAGAAGCGAAAGAATTACTAGCGGGGGGGCCGAGGAGACCCAGTACTTC.

Written as DNA, the CDR3 is TGTGCCAGCAGCTTCGACCTAGACGGCGAGCAGTACTTC. Translating it yields CASSFDLDGEQYF. The rearrangement links TRBV7-3 to TRBJ2-7, with D hard to call. The CDR3 runs to 13 residues. Germline V gives CDR1 SGHTA, CDR2 FQGTGA. Trimming stripped 3 bases from V and 6 bases from J, with 12 bases between.

V gene TRBV5-4 combines with J gene TRBJ2-7; TRBD1 aligns across 9 bases. The CDR3 loop spans 14 amino acids. Looked up from germline, CDR1 is SGHNT and CDR2 is YYREEE (reference sequence). Trimming cost V 5 bases and J 3 bases; bases outside gene matches: 6. The CDR3 bases are TGTGCCAGCAGTTGGGACAGGGACTACTACGAGCAGTACTTC. Protein product: CASSWDRDYYEQYF.

The chain uses TRBV9 and TRBJ2-3; 7 nucleotides match TRBD1. Germline trimming cut 2 bases from V and 2 bases from J; bases unmatched to any gene: 8. This CDR3 is built from 16 residues. The germline V gene has CDR1 SGDLS and CDR2 YYNGEE. The CDR3 loop is CASSVPQGVNTDTQYF. The CDR3 DNA is TGTGCCAGCAGCGTGCCTCAGGGGGTCAACACAGATACGCAGTATTTT. Filled out from reference TRBV9 and TRBJ2-3, the complete variable domain reads DSGVTQTPKHLITATGQRVTLRCSPRSGDLSVYWYQQSLDQGLQFLIQYYNGEERAKGNILERFSAQQFPDLHSELNLSSLELGDSALYFCASSVPQGVNTDTQYFGPGTRLTVL.

The V gene is TRBV9, the J gene TRBJ2-1, with 7 nucleotides matching TRBD1. Germline CDR1 and CDR2: SGDLS and YYNGEE. CDR3 length: 17 amino acids. Trimming removed 4 bases from V and 0 bases from J; junction bases left unmatched: 10. Here the CDR3 reads CASSRNRGRSSYNEQFF. The CDR3 DNA is TGTGCCAGCAGCCGAAACAGGGGAAGGTCCTCCTACAATGAGCAGTTCTTC.

CDR3 DNA sequence: TGTGCCAGCAGCTTAGGGAGCGATGAGCAGTTCTTC. The encoded protein is CASSLGSDEQFF. The chain joins TRBV11-3 to TRBJ2-1; unclear D gene. V was cut by 1 base and J by 8 bases, with 6 bases left in between. The CDR3 has 12 residues. Germline assignment: CDR1 SGHNT and CDR2 YENEEA.

The rearrangement links TRBV6-6 to TRBJ1-1; D is uncertain. The CDR3 runs 12 residues. Germline V gives CDR1 MNHNY, CDR2 SVGAGI (reference sequence). Deletions cut 2 bases from V and 5 bases from J, with 6 bases between. The CDR3 loop is CASSYRNTEAFF. In DNA form, the CDR3 reads TGTGCCAGCAGTTACAGGAATACTGAAGCTTTCTTT.

In DNA, the CDR3 is TGTGCCAGCAGCGTAGGTACGGGGAGCTTTATCGATGAGCAGTTCTTC. Translating gives CASSVGTGSFIDEQFF. The chain links TRBV9 to TRBJ2-1, with D possibly TRBD2 on 5 matching bases. Germline loops: CDR1 SGDLS, CDR2 YYNGEE. The ends were cut back, 0 bases at V and 8 bases at J, with 18 bases in the middle. This CDR3 comprises 16 residues.